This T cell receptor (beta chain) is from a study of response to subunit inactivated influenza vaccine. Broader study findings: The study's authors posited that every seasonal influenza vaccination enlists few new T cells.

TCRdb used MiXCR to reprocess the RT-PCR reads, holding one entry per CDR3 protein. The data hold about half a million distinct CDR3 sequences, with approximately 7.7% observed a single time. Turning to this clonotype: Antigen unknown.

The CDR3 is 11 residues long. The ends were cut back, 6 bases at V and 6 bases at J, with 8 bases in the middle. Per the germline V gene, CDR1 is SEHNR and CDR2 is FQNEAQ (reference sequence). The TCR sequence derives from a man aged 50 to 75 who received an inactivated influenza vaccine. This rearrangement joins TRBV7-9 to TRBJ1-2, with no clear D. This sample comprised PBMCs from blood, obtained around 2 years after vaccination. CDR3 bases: TGTGCCAGCAGGCGTTTTGATGGCTACACCTTC. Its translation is CASRRFDGYTF.